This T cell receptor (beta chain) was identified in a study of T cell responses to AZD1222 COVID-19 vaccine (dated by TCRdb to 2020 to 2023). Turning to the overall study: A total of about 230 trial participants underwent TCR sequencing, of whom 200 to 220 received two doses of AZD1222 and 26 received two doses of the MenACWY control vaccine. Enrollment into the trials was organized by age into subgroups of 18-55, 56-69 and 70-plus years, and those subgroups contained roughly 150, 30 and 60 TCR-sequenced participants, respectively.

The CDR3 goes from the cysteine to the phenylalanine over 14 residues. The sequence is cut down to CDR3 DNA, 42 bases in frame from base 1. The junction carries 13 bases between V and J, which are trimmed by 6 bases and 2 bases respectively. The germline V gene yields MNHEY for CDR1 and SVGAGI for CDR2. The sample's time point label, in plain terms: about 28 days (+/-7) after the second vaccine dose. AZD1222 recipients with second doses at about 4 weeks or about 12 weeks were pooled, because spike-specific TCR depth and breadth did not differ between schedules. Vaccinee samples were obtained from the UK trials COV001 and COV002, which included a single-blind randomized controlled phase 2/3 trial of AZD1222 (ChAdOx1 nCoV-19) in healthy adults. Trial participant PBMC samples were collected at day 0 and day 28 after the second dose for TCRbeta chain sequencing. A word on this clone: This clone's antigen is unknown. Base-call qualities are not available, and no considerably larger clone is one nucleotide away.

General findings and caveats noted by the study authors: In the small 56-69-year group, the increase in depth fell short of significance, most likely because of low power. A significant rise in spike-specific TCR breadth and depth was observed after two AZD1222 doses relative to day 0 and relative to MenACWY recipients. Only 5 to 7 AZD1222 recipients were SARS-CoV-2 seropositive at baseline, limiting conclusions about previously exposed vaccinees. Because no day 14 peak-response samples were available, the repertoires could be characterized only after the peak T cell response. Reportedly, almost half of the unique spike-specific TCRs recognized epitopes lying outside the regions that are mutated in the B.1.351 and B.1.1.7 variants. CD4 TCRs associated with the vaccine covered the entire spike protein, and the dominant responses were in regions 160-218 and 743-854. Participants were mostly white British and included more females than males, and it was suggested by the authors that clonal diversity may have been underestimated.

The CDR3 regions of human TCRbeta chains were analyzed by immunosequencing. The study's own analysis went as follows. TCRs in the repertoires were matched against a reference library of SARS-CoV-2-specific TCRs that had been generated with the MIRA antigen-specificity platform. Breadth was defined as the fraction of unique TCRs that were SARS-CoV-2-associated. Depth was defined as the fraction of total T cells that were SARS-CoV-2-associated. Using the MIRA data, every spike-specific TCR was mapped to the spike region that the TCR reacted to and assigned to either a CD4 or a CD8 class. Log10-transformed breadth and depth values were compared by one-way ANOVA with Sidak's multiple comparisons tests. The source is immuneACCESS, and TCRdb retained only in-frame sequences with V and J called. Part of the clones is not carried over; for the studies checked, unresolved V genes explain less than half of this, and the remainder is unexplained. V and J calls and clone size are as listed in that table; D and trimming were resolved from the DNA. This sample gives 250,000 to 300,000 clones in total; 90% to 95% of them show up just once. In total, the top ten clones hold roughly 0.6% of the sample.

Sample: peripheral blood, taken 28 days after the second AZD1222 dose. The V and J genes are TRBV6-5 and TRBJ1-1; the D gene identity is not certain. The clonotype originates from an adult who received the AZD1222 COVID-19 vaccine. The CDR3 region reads CASRGVGSNTEAFF. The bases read TGTGCCAGCAGGGGAGTGGGGTCTAACACTGAAGCTTTCTTT.